The clone carrying this TCR beta chain was counted a few times. This specimen comes from a study of T cell changes during pregnancy in multiple sclerosis. Trimming cost V 1 base and J 6 bases, with 13 bases left between them. Per the germline V gene, CDR1 is SGHVS and CDR2 is FQNEAQ. This CDR3 has 14 amino acids. Here immunoSEQ multiplex PCR was the method, and the copy in TCRdb shows in-frame clones only, minus some. This table holds approximately 100,000 clones, 75% to 95% found once. The chain employs TRBV7-8 and TRBJ2-7, with no clear D. The sample was peripheral blood, taken in the second trimester of pregnancy. This TCR came from a female donor with multiple sclerosis, enrolled in a pregnancy study. The CDR3: CASSLGQESSEQYF. CDR3 bases: TGTGCCAGCAGCTTAGGCCAGGAAAGTAGCGAGCAGTACTTC.